The 23 T cell receptor beta chains below come from one sample, sequenced in a study of cytomegalovirus exposure and HLA in healthy donors. The PCR used 60 Vbeta and 13 Jbeta primers. Clones were sequenced by immunoSEQ multiplex PCR, and TCRdb holds only the in-frame ones, with some missing. The top ten hold about a tenth of the sample, which has some 98,000 clones, more than 60% seen once. The sequenced material came from PBMCs. The receptor source for this set is a man aged 18 to 29 in good health and CMV-seropositive.

This clone was counted once. The V and J genes are TRBV7-8 and TRBJ1-4; the match to TRBD1 covers 9 bases. Germline V gene sequence: CDR1 SGHVS, CDR2 FQNEAQ. V shed 2 bases, J shed 2 bases, and the junction held 12 bases outside the gene matches. CDR3 size: 19 residues. CDR3 residues: CASSLTLQGASRTNEKLFF. Written as DNA, the CDR3 is TGTGCCAGCAGCTTAACTTTACAGGGGGCAAGTAGGACTAATGAAAAACTGTTTTTT.

This chain links TRBV30 with TRBJ1-4; D remains unclear. The CDR3 runs to 14 residues. V shed 3 bases and J shed 5 bases, with 13 bases lying between them. Per the germline V gene, CDR1 is GTSNPN and CDR2 is SVGIG (reference sequence). The CDR3 is CAWRRSGGNEKLFF. As DNA, the CDR3 is TGTGCCTGGAGACGATCGGGAGGGAATGAAAAACTGTTTTTT.

The genes are TRBV27 and TRBJ2-1, with TRBD1 matching over 9 bases. This CDR3 is 14 amino acids long. From germline, CDR1 is MNHEY and CDR2 SMNVEV (reference sequence). Trimming took 4 bases from V and 8 from J; bases not matched to a gene: 6. The CDR3 nucleotides read TGTGCCAGCAGTTCGCCGACAGGGGGGGATGAGCAGTTCTTC. Translated, it gives CASSSPTGGDEQFF.

The rearrangement uses TRBV4-1 and TRBJ1-2; possibly TRBD1 for D (5 bases). There are 14 residues in the CDR3. The V end lost 0 bases, the J end lost 8 bases, and 13 bases lay between the germline ends. The germline CDR1 and CDR2 sequences are MGHRA and YSYEKL. The chain's CDR3 is CASSQDRRGEGYTF. In DNA, the CDR3 is TGCGCCAGCAGCCAAGATAGGAGGGGTGAGGGCTACACCTTC.

The chain has TRBV19 and TRBJ2-1; tentatively, D is TRBD1 (5 bases). Germline V gene sequence: CDR1 LNHDA, CDR2 SQIVND (reference sequence). The CDR3 contains 15 residues. Trimming took off 1 base at V and 9 bases at J, with 16 bases between the two ends. The CDR3 bases are TGTGCCAGTAGTATAGCTAAGGGGCGTTCTGGTGAGCAGTTCTTC. Translation: CASSIAKGRSGEQFF.

In this sample, this clone turned up a few times. The chain recombines TRBV5-1 with TRBJ2-7; the D gene is possibly TRBD2 (7 bases). The V end lost 4 bases, the J end lost 4 bases, and 18 bases lay between the germline ends. Germline assignment: CDR1 SGHRS and CDR2 YFSETQ. The CDR3 consists of 15 residues. CDR3 region: CASSPHSGGAYEQYF. The CDR3 coding sequence is TGCGCCAGCAGCCCCCACTCTGGGGGGGCGTACGAGCAGTACTTC.

The chain recombines TRBV6-1 with TRBJ2-7; no reliable D call. V lost 8 bases and J 0 bases, leaving 8 bases between the germline ends. The CDR3 is made up of 12 amino acids. Germline values: CDR1 MNHNS, CDR2 SASEGT. The CDR3 loop reads CASLERSYEQYF. CDR3 DNA: TGTGCCAGCTTGGAGCGCTCCTACGAGCAGTACTTC.

This rearrangement joins TRBV7-9 to TRBJ2-5; 9 bases match TRBD2. The CDR3 has 14 residues. J gave up 4 bases and V 5 bases, and 5 bases lay outside the gene matches. Germline V gene lookup returns CDR1 SEHNR and CDR2 FQNEAQ (reference sequence). CDR3 loop: CASSAGGYLETQYF. In DNA, the CDR3 is TGTGCCAGCAGCGCGGGGGGGTACTTAGAGACCCAGTACTTC.

This chain joins TRBV5-4 and TRBJ1-5; 7 bases line up with TRBD1. The CDR3 is 14 amino acids. V lost 4 bases, J lost 6 bases, and 7 bases stayed unmatched. In germline, CDR1 is SGHNT, CDR2 YYREEE (reference sequence). The DNA of the CDR3 is TGTGCCAGCAGCCTACAGGGGTCGGGTCAGCCCCAGCATTTT. Its translation is CASSLQGSGQPQHF.

This clone was picked up a small number of times. The junction shows a germline mismatch at one end, possibly a read error. This chain connects TRBV6-1 to TRBJ1-5, with TRBD1 matching 9 bases. There are 13 residues in the CDR3. CDR1 is MNHNS, CDR2 SASEGT, per germline. In nucleotides, the CDR3 is TGTGTCAGCACGACAGGGGGGGGTCAGCCCCAGCATTTT. Translating it yields CVSTTGGGQPQHF.

V usage is TRBV28 and J usage is TRBJ1-2; a possible D gene is TRBD1 (5 bases). Trimming removed 5 bases at V and 8 bases at J, with 15 bases between. This CDR3 region has 13 residues. From germline, CDR1 is MDHEN and CDR2 SYDVKM. For the CDR3, the DNA is TGTGCCAGCAGTCCTGACAGCAAGGGGGGCTACACCTTC. It is translated as CASSPDSKGGYTF.

V gene TRBV5-1 combines with J gene TRBJ1-5; 7 positions match TRBD1. Germline V lookup: CDR1 SGHRS, CDR2 YFSETQ. The junction had 5 bases not matched to a gene; V was cut back by 4 bases and J by 1 base. This CDR3 is 15 amino acids long. The CDR3 DNA sequence: TGCGCCAGCAGCCGAACGGGACAGAGCAATCAGCCCCAGCATTTT. Protein product: CASSRTGQSNQPQHF.

Here the CDR3 reads CASSHPRGLGVNDEQYF. CDR3 nucleotide sequence: TGCGCCAGCAGCCACCCCAGGGGGTTAGGGGTTAACGACGAGCAGTACTTC. This chain uses TRBV4-1 with TRBJ2-7, with 7 bases fitting TRBD1. V was clipped by 3 bases and J by 5 bases; unmatched bases: 16. The CDR3 extends over 17 amino acids. Per the germline V gene, CDR1 is MGHRA and CDR2 is YSYEKL.

This clone is a singleton in its sample. J is TRBJ1-2 and V is TRBV5-1, with TRBD1 matching 7 bases. CDR1 is SGHRS, CDR2 YFSETQ, per germline. The CDR3 has 14 amino acids. V trimming: 4 bases; J trimming: 4 bases; junction bases outside the gene matches: 7. The CDR3 here is CASSLNRGGYGYTF. The CDR3 DNA reads TGCGCCAGCAGCCTGAACAGGGGTGGCTATGGCTACACCTTC. The full variable domain, completed using reference TRBV5-1 and TRBJ1-2, is KAGVTQTPRYLIKTRGQQVTLSCSPISGHRSVSWYQQTPGQGLQFLFEYFSETQRNKGNFPGRFSGRQFSNSRSEMNVSTLELGDSALYLCASSLNRGGYGYTFGSGTRLTVV.

This clone was observed a handful of times. The rearrangement links TRBV28 to TRBJ1-3; 8 nucleotides align to TRBD1. CDR3 size: 17 residues. Germline V gene lookup returns CDR1 MDHEN and CDR2 SYDVKM. The V gene end was trimmed by 6 bases and the J gene end by 0 bases; junction bases not matched to a gene: 10. The CDR3 spells CASSSGTGAPSGNTIYF. For the CDR3, the DNA is TGTGCCAGCAGCTCTGGGACAGGCGCCCCCTCTGGAAACACCATATATTTT.

This clone occurred once. The rearrangement joins TRBV5-1 to TRBJ2-7, with D possibly TRBD1 on 6 matching bases. The CDR3 runs to 14 residues. CDR1 SGHRS and CDR2 YFSETQ come from the germline V gene. V was pared by 0 bases and J by 4 bases, with 11 bases between. This CDR3 reads CASSLVPGEYEQYF. As DNA, the CDR3 is TGCGCCAGCAGCTTGGTGCCAGGGGAATACGAGCAGTACTTC.

V and J are TRBV19 and TRBJ1-6; tentative D call: TRBD1 (5 bases). Germline V gene sequence: CDR1 LNHDA, CDR2 SQIVND (reference sequence). The CDR3 length is 13 residues. V was trimmed by 7 bases and J by 3 bases, leaving 7 bases between them. As DNA, the CDR3 is TGTGCCAGTACCGACAGCTATAATTCACCCCTCCACTTT. Protein: CASTDSYNSPLHF.

The genes are TRBV7-8 and TRBJ2-3; TRBD2 might be the D (6 bases). Germline V lookup: CDR1 SGHVS, CDR2 FQNEAQ. V lost 5 bases and J 3 bases, leaving 15 bases between the germline ends. The CDR3 has 15 amino acids. Here the CDR3 reads CASSPRGVGTDTQYF. CDR3 DNA sequence: TGTGCCAGCAGCCCACGCGGGGTTGGGACAGATACGCAGTATTTT.

The V call is TRBV7-8, the J call TRBJ1-2; possible D gene TRBD1, 6 bases. Trimming took 1 base from V and 8 from J, leaving 11 bases between them. The CDR3 is 13 residues long. Germline V gives CDR1 SGHVS, CDR2 FQNEAQ. The DNA for the CDR3 is TGTGCCAGCAGCTTAGACAACAGGGTCGGCTACACCTTC. Protein: CASSLDNRVGYTF.

The chain links TRBV7-8 to TRBJ2-1; D is perhaps TRBD2 (5 bases). This CDR3 has 13 amino acids. Trimming shortened V by 1 base and J by 12 bases, and 13 bases separated the two germline ends. From germline, CDR1 is SGHVS and CDR2 FQNEAQ. CDR3 bases: TGTGCCAGCAGCTTAGGAGGGTTCCCCCGGCAGTTCTTC. This translates into CASSLGGFPRQFF.

The chain combines TRBV30 with TRBJ1-1, with a weak D call TRBD1 (5 bases). CDR1 and CDR2 (germline): GTSNPN, SVGIG (reference sequence). V was shortened by 2 bases and J by 0 bases, with 10 bases between the two germline ends. The CDR3 is made up of 14 amino acids. The CDR3 spells CAWSQRGVNTEAFF. CDR3 DNA sequence: TGTGCCTGGAGTCAAAGGGGCGTGAACACTGAAGCTTTCTTT.

The chain has TRBV10-3 and TRBJ2-5; 9 positions agree with TRBD2. CDR3 length: 16 residues. CDR1 is ENHRY and CDR2 is SYGVKD in the germline V gene. Losses at the gene ends were 4 bases for V and 1 base for J; bases not matched to a gene: 7. The CDR3, as DNA: TGTGCCATCAGTGCCGTAGGCGGGGGGGGCCAAGAGACCCAGTACTTC. It codes for CAISAVGGGGQETQYF.

This chain joins TRBV25-1 and TRBJ1-2, with D perhaps matching TRBD1 (6 bases). Germline CDR1 reads MGHDK; CDR2 reads SYGVNS. There are 14 residues in the CDR3. V shed 0 bases and J shed 4 bases, with 9 bases lying between them. The CDR3 protein is CASSEYDRPYGYTF. The DNA for the CDR3 is TGTGCCAGCAGTGAATACGACAGGCCCTATGGCTACACCTTC.